The 23 T cell receptor beta chains below were found in one sample sequenced in a study of T-cell reconstitution after alpha-beta-depleted transplantation in children. Unique molecular identifiers were incorporated into the prepared TCRbeta library. MiXCR, applied by TCRdb to the PCR reads, yields one record per CDR3 protein. The table records about 91,000 distinct CDR3 sequences, 7.5% to 9.5% of them present only once. The material was PBMCs from the stem cell graft donor, obtained from the stem cell graft. Every receptor here comes from a human donor who donated a stem cell graft to a child with congenital amegakaryocytic thrombocytopenia.

In its sample, this clonotype was seen many times. V gene TRBV3-1 combines with J gene TRBJ1-2; 8 bases align to TRBD1. Germline V gene lookup returns CDR1 LGHDT and CDR2 YNNKEL (reference sequence). V lost 3 bases, J lost 3 bases, and 3 bases stayed unmatched. This CDR3 has 14 amino acids. CDR3: CASSQTTGDYGYTF. CDR3 coding DNA: TGTGCCAGCAGCCAGACGACAGGGGACTATGGCTACACCTTC.

This clonotype was found many times. The chain uses TRBV6-5 and TRBJ2-3; 11 bases align to TRBD2. The CDR3 runs 15 residues. Losses at the gene ends were 5 bases for V and 1 base for J; bases not matched to a gene: 2. Per the germline V gene, CDR1 is MNHEY and CDR2 is SVGAGI. The CDR3: CASSMTSGGTDTQYF. CDR3 nucleotides: TGTGCCAGCAGTATGACTAGCGGGGGCACAGATACGCAGTATTTT.

This clonotype showed up many times. V gene TRBV2 combines with J gene TRBJ2-3, with D perhaps TRBD2 (5 bases). Trimming took 3 bases from V and 0 from J, leaving 10 bases between them. This CDR3 is built from 15 residues. CDR1 and CDR2 from the germline V gene are SNHLY and FYNNEI. The CDR3 protein is CASSEDLSSTDTQYF. CDR3 nucleotides: TGTGCCAGCAGTGAGGACTTGTCTAGCACAGATACGCAGTATTTT.

This clonotype was detected a few times. V and J are TRBV12-3 or TRBV12-4 and TRBJ1-5; 7 positions match TRBD1. The V and J ends lost 4 bases and 5 bases, in that order; junction bases with no gene match: 5. The CDR3 extends over 14 amino acids. The CDR3 loop is CASSSRGGHQPQHF. The CDR3 DNA reads as TGTGCCAGCAGTTCCAGGGGGGGACATCAGCCCCAGCATTTT.

This clonotype has ten or more counts. V usage is TRBV29-1 and J usage is TRBJ2-2; D might be TRBD1 (5 bases). Germline assignment: CDR1 SQVTM and CDR2 ANQGSEA. V gave up 6 bases and J gave up 3 bases, with 14 bases separating them. The CDR3 runs 14 residues. CDR3 residues: CSVLGVLDTGELFF. The CDR3, as DNA: TGCAGCGTCTTAGGGGTTTTGGACACCGGGGAGCTGTTTTTT.

There are many counts of this clonotype. The CDR3 DNA reads TGTGCCAGCTCACCACTGAAGGACGGCTACTATGGCTACACCTTC. This sequence encodes CASSPLKDGYYGYTF. The chain combines TRBV18 with TRBJ1-2; D uncertain. The germline gives CDR1 KGHSH, CDR2 LQKENI. V dropped 1 base and J dropped 3 bases, with 12 bases sitting between them. This CDR3 is built from 15 residues.

This clonotype was counted ten times or more. V gene TRBV27 combines with J gene TRBJ2-1, with 9 bases lining up with TRBD1. With 5 bases clipped from V and 8 bases from J, the junction kept 13 bases outside the gene matches. Germline V gives CDR1 MNHEY, CDR2 SMNVEV (reference sequence). The CDR3 contains 16 residues. CDR3 coding DNA: TGTGCCAGCAGTCCTAACCCGGGACAGGGTGACGATGAGCAGTTCTTC. Amino acid sequence: CASSPNPGQGDDEQFF.

This clonotype was recorded many times. The V gene is TRBV7-2, the J gene TRBJ1-4, with 9 bases that match TRBD1. The CDR3 runs 13 residues. CDR1 and CDR2 (germline): SGHTA, FQGNSA. J gave up 11 bases and V 0 bases, and 1 base lay outside the gene matches. The CDR3 DNA reads TGTGCCAGCAGCTTAGCCGGGACAGGGAAACTGTTTTTT. This translates into CASSLAGTGKLFF.

This clonotype was seen at least ten times. The chain joins TRBV28 to TRBJ2-7; unclear D gene. The CDR3 is 14 amino acids. Germline V gene data show CDR1 as MDHEN and CDR2 as SYDVKM. V lost 7 bases, J lost 2 bases, and 15 bases lay in between. The CDR3 DNA follows: TGTGCCAGCAAGAGAAGAGACGGAACCTACGAGCAGTACTTC. Protein: CASKRRDGTYEQYF.

This clonotype was observed many times. This sequence joins TRBV20-1 and TRBJ1-4; 11 positions agree with TRBD1. V dropped 4 bases and J dropped 5; count of bases not matched to a gene: 12. The CDR3 covers 17 residues. Germline CDR1 reads DFQATT; CDR2 reads SNEGSKA (reference sequence). The DNA for the CDR3 is TGCAGTGCTAATATTCCGGGACAGGGGGGATCAAATGAAAAACTGTTTTTT. Translated, it gives CSANIPGQGGSNEKLFF.

The table lists this clonotype with many counts. The CDR3 sequence: CASSHRAKGRSGYTF. In DNA form, the CDR3 reads TGTGCCAGCAGCCACCGCGCCAAGGGACGTTCGGGCTACACCTTC. The chain links TRBV3-1 to TRBJ1-2; TRBD1 might be the D (5 bases). The CDR3 contains 15 residues. Germline V gene data show CDR1 as LGHDT and CDR2 as YNNKEL (reference sequence). The V end lost 3 bases, the J end lost 8 bases, and 19 bases lay between the germline ends.

There are many counts of this clonotype. This chain joins TRBV10-3 and TRBJ2-6; TRBD1 might be the D (5 bases). CDR1 and CDR2 (germline): ENHRY, SYGVKD. Trimming cost V 4 bases and J 0 bases, with 13 bases left between them. The CDR3 loop spans 17 amino acids. CDR3 nucleotides: TGTGCCATCAGTGGTGACAGTCGCGCCTCTGGGGCCAACGTCCTGACTTTC. Protein sequence: CAISGDSRASGANVLTF.

The rearrangement links TRBV10-3 to TRBJ2-1; 9 bases agree with TRBD2. This CDR3 spans 16 amino acids. Germline V CDR1 and CDR2: ENHRY, SYGVKD. J gave up 6 bases and V 0 bases, and 6 bases lay outside the gene matches. The DNA of the CDR3 is TGTGCCATCAGTGAGTCGGCGCTAGCGGGACCCAATGAGCAGTTCTTC. This encodes CAISESALAGPNEQFF.

This clonotype was recorded many times. This sequence joins TRBV20-1 and TRBJ2-5; 7 positions match TRBD2. Germline V gene sequence: CDR1 DFQATT, CDR2 SNEGSKA (reference sequence). The V and J ends lost 4 bases and 3 bases, in that order; junction bases with no gene match: 5. The CDR3 consists of 13 residues. The CDR3 DNA follows: TGCAGTGCTAACGATGGGGGGGAAGAGACCCAGTACTTC. This codes for CSANDGGEETQYF.

This clonotype was counted at least ten times. J is TRBJ2-7 and V is TRBV5-8; perhaps TRBD2 as D (5 bases). The germline V gene encodes CDR1 SGHTS and CDR2 YDEGEE. Deletions cut 0 bases from V and 1 base from J, with 17 bases between. The CDR3 is 17 amino acids. The DNA for the CDR3 is TGTGCCAGCAGCTTGGCGTACGGGCGGGCGTTTTCCTACGAGCAGTACTTC. Translated: CASSLAYGRAFSYEQYF. Filled out from reference TRBV5-8 and TRBJ2-7, the complete variable domain reads EAGVTQSPTHLIKTRGQQATLRCSPISGHTSVYWYQQALGLGLQFLLWYDEGEERNRGNFPPRFSGRQFPNYSSELNVNALELEDSALYLCASSLAYGRAFSYEQYFGPGTRLTVT.

This clonotype has ten or more counts. J is TRBJ2-5 and V is TRBV12-3 or TRBV12-4; the D gene is possibly TRBD1 (6 bases). CDR3 size: 14 residues. V was pared by 5 bases and J by 2 bases, with 12 bases between. The CDR3 DNA sequence: TGTGCCAGCAGTCCCCCGGGACATCAAGAGACCCAGTACTTC. Encoded protein: CASSPPGHQETQYF.

The sample holds many counts of this clonotype. The chain joins TRBV2 to TRBJ2-3, with a tentative D call TRBD2 (5 bases). The CDR3 is 14 amino acids. V was trimmed by 7 bases and J by 6 bases, leaving 17 bases between them. Germline V gene lookup returns CDR1 SNHLY and CDR2 FYNNEI. This CDR3 reads CASTWGVSRDTQYF. Written as DNA, the CDR3 is TGTGCCAGCACGTGGGGAGTCTCCAGGGATACGCAGTATTTT. The whole variable domain, remainder taken from reference TRBV2 and TRBJ2-3, is EPEVTQTPSHQVTQMGQEVILRCVPISNHLYFYWYRQILGQKVEFLVSFYNNEISEKSEIFDDQFSVERPDGSNFTLKIRSTKLEDSAMYFCASTWGVSRDTQYFGPGTRLTVL.

This clonotype was found many times. The chain employs TRBV5-1 and TRBJ2-6; D is uncertain. CDR1 SGHRS and CDR2 YFSETQ come from the germline V gene. This CDR3 comprises 14 residues. The germline V and J ends were trimmed by 0 bases and 8 bases, with 9 bases remaining between them. CDR3 in amino acids: CASSLAIKPNVLTF. In DNA, the CDR3 is TGCGCCAGCAGCTTGGCCATTAAGCCCAACGTCCTGACTTTC.

This clonotype occurred many times. The CDR3 DNA sequence: TGCGCCAGCAGCTTGGAGGTCCACACAGATACGCAGTATTTT. This codes for CASSLEVHTDTQYF. V usage is TRBV5-1 and J usage is TRBJ2-3; no definite D call. Trimming stripped 0 bases from V and 2 bases from J, with 7 bases between. Looked up from germline, CDR1 is SGHRS and CDR2 is YFSETQ. The CDR3 covers 14 residues.

This clonotype was detected many times. The V call is TRBV6-2 or TRBV6-3, the J call TRBJ1-2, with unresolved D. There are 10 residues in the CDR3. V shed 6 bases and J shed 3 bases, with 2 bases lying between them. The germline CDR1 and CDR2 sequences are MNHEY and SVGEGT. CDR3 region: CASRDYGYTF. CDR3 coding DNA: TGTGCCAGCAGGGACTATGGCTACACCTTC.

Many counts were recorded for this clonotype. The gene calls are TRBV12-3 or TRBV12-4 and TRBJ2-7, with D perhaps TRBD2 (6 bases). Trimming stripped 6 bases from V and 3 bases from J, with 15 bases between. This CDR3 has 14 residues. The CDR3 nucleotides read TGTGCCAGCAGCTCTATGTTCGGGGGCTACGAGCAGTACTTC. This translates into CASSSMFGGYEQYF.

Ten or more counts support this clonotype. The V call is TRBV29-1, the J call TRBJ1-3, with D tentatively TRBD1 (6 bases). Germline CDR1 and CDR2: SQVTM and ANQGSEA. The CDR3 contains 14 residues. The V gene lost 3 bases and the J gene lost 4 bases, with 13 bases spanning the gap. This CDR3 reads CSVDTSGTGNTIYF. For the CDR3, the DNA is TGCAGCGTTGACACGTCCGGGACAGGAAACACCATATATTTT.

The table lists this clonotype with many counts. V gene TRBV2 combines with J gene TRBJ2-2; TRBD1 agrees at 8 bases. Germline V gene sequence: CDR1 SNHLY, CDR2 FYNNEI. J lost 15 bases, V lost 6 bases, and 15 bases had no gene match. This CDR3 region has 14 residues. Here the CDR3 DNA reads TGTGCCAGCAGGCCCCCAGGAAGACAGGGGCTATTGTTTTTT. Amino acids: CASRPPGRQGLLFF.